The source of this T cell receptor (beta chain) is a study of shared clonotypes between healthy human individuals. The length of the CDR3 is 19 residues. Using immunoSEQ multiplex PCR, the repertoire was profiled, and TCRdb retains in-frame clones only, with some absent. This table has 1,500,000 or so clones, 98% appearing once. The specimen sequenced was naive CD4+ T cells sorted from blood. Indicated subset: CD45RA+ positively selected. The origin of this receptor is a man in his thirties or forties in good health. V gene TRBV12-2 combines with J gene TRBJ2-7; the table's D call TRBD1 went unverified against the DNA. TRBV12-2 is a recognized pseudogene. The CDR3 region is CASRLVRPYPGQTPYEQYF. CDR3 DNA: TGTGCAAGTCGCTTAGTGAGACCTTACCCGGGACAGACCCCCTACGAGCAGTACTTC.